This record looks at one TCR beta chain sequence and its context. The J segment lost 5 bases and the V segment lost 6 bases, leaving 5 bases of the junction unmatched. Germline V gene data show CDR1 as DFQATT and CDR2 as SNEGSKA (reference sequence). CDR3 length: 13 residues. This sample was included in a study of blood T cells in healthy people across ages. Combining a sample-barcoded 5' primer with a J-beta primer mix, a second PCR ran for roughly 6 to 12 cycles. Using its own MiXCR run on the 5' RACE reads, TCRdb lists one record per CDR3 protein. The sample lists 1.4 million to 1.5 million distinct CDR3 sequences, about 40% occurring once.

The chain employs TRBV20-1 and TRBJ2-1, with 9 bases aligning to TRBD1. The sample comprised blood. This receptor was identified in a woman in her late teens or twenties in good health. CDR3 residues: CSAEDRGDNEQFF. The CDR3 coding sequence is TGCAGTGCCGAGGACAGGGGCGACAATGAGCAGTTCTTC.